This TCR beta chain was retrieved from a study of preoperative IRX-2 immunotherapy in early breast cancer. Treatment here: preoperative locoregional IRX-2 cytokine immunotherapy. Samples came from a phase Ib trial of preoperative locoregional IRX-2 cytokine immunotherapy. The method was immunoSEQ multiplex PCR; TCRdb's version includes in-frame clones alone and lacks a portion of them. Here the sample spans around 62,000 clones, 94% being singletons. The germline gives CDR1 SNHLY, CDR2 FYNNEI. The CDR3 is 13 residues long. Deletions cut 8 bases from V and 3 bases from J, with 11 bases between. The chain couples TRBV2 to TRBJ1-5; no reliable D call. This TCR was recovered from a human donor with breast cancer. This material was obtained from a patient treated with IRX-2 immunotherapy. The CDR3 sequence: CASGLWDNQPQHF. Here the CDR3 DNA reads TGTGCCAGCGGTCTATGGGACAATCAGCCCCAGCATTTT.